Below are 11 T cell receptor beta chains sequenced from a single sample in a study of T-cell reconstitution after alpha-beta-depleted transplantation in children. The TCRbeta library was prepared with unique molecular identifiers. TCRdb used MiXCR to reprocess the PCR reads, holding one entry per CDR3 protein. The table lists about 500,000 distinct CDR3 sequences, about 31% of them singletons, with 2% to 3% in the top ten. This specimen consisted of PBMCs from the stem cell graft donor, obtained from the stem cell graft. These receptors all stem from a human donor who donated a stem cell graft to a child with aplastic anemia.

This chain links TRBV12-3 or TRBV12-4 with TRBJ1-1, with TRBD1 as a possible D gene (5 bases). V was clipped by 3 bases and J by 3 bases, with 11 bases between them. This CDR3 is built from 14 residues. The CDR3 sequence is CASSLGRGYTEAFF. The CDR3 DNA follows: TGTGCCAGCAGTTTGGGACGCGGGTACACTGAAGCTTTCTTT.

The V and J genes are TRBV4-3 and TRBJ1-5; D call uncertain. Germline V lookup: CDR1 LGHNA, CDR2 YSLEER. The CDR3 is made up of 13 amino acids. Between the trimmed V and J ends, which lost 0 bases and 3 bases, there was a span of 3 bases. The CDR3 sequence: CASSQDLNQPQHF. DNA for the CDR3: TGCGCCAGCAGCCAAGACCTCAATCAGCCCCAGCATTTT.

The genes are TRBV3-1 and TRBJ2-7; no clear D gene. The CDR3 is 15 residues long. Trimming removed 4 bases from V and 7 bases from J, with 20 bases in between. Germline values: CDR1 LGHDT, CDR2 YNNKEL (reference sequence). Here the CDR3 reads CASSPFQKFRGEQYV. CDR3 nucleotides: TGTGCCAGCAGCCCCTTTCAGAAGTTCCGAGGAGAGCAGTACGTC.

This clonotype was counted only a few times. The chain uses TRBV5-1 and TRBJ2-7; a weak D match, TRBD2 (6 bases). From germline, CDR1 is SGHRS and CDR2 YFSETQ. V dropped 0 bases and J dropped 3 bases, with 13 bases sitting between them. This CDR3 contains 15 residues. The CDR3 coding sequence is TGCGCCAGCAGCTTGGAAGGAGGGCAAAGCTACGAGCAGTACGTC. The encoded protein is CASSLEGGQSYEQYV.

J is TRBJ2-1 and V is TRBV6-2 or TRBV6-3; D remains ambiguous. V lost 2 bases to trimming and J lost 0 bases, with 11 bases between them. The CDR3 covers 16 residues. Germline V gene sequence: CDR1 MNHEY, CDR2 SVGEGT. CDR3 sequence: CASSYLDRSSYNEQFF. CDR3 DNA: TGTGCCAGCAGTTACCTCGACCGGAGCTCCTACAATGAGCAGTTCTTC.

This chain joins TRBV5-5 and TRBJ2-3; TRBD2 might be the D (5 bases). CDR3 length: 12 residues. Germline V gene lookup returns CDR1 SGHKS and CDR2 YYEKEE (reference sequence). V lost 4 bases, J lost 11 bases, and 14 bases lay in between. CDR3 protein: CASSPGSPGQYF. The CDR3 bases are TGTGCCAGCAGCCCTGGGAGTCCGGGGCAGTATTTT.

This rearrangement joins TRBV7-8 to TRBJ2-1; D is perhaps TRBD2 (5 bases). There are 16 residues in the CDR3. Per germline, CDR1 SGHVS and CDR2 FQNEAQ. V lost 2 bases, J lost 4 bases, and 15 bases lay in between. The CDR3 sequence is CASSLTLAGTYNEQFF. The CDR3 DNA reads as TGTGCCAGCAGCTTAACTCTGGCGGGCACTTACAATGAGCAGTTCTTC. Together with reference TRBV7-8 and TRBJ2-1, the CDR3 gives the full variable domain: GAGVSQSPRYKVAKRGQDVALRCDPISGHVSLFWYQQALGQGPEFLTYFQNEAQLDKSGLPSDRFFAERPEGSVSTLKIQRTQQEDSAVYLCASSLTLAGTYNEQFFGPGTRLTVL.

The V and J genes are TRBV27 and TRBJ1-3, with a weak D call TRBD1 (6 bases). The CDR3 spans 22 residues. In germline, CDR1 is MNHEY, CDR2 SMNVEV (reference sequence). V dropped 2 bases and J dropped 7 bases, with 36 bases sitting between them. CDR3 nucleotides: TGTGCCAGCAGTTTACGACGCAGTTACTTCACCTTGGACAGAGAAAGGAGTAACACCATATATTTT. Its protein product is CASSLRRSYFTLDRERSNTIYF.

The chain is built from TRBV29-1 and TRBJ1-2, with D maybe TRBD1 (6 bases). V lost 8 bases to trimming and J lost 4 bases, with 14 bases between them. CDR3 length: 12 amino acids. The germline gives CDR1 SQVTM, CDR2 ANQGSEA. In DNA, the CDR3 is TGCAGCACCGGACAGAGGAGCTATGGCTACACCTTC. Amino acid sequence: CSTGQRSYGYTF.

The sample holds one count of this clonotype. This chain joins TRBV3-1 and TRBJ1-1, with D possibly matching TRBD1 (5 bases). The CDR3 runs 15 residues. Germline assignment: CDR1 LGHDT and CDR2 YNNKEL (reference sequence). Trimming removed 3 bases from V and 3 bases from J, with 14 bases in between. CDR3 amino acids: CASSHFIRDDTEAFF. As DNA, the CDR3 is TGTGCCAGCAGCCACTTCATCAGGGACGACACTGAAGCTTTCTTT.

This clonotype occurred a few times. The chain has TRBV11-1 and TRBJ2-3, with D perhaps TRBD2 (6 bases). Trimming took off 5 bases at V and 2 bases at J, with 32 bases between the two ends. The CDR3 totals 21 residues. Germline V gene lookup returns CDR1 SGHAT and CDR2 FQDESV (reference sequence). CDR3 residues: CASSQNPLRNSRRGFTDTQYF. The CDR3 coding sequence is TGTGCCAGCAGCCAAAATCCCCTTAGAAATTCGAGGCGGGGATTCACAGATACGCAGTATTTT.